These 12 T cell receptor beta chains originate from one sample sequenced in a study of shared clonotypes between healthy human individuals. Here immunoSEQ multiplex PCR was the method, and the copy in TCRdb shows in-frame clones only, minus some. The sample comprises approximately 1.9 million clones, 90% to 95% of which are singletons, and 1.5% to 2% rests with the top ten. As defined, naive CD8 cells were CD45RO-negative and positively selected for CCR7, with terminally differentiated effector memory CD45RA+ cells excluded. Material for sequencing was naive CD8+ T cells from PBMCs. The receptors shown here come from a man between 18 and 35 years old in good health. Some clones in this sample may be carry-over from other donors' samples.

The chain uses TRBV5-6 and TRBJ2-1; 11 nucleotides agree with TRBD1. CDR3 length equals 16 residues. The ends lost 4 bases at V and 2 bases at J; junction bases unmatched: 5. Germline CDR1 and CDR2: SGHDT and YYEEEE. CDR3 nucleotide sequence: TGTGCCAGCAGCGGGGGGACAGGGGGACCCTACAATGAGCAGTTCTTC. Its translation is CASSGGTGGPYNEQFF. Complete variable domain (other parts from reference TRBV5-6 and TRBJ2-1): DAGVTQSPTHLIKTRGQQVTLRCSPKSGHDTVSWYQQALGQGPQFIFQYYEEEERQRGNFPDRFSGHQFPNYSSELNVNALLLGDSALYLCASSGGTGGPYNEQFFGPGTRLTVL.

The rearrangement links TRBV6-1 to TRBJ2-7; D may match TRBD1 or TRBD2 (5 bases each). The V end was cut by 8 bases, the J end by 0 bases, with 14 bases between. Germline CDR1 MNHNS, CDR2 SASEGT. The CDR3 has 14 residues. The CDR3 DNA sequence: TGTGCCAGCTTACTACGGGACGGCTCCTACGAGCAGTACTTC. It specifies CASLLRDGSYEQYF.

The V gene is TRBV6-6, the J gene TRBJ2-7; TRBD2 matches 10 bases. This CDR3 is 14 amino acids long. J was trimmed by 2 bases and V by 4 bases; bases with no gene match: 2. Germline assignment: CDR1 MNHNY and CDR2 SVGAGI (reference sequence). The CDR3 spells CASSLAGGPYEQYF. The CDR3 DNA reads TGTGCCAGCAGTTTAGCGGGAGGTCCCTACGAGCAGTACTTC.

This clone has just one count. The chain is built from TRBV6-6 and TRBJ2-1; TRBD2 aligns across 8 bases. Looked up from germline, CDR1 is MNHNY and CDR2 is SVGAGI (reference sequence). The CDR3 is made up of 16 amino acids. The junction had 12 bases not matched to a gene; V was cut back by 5 bases and J by 6 bases. The chain's CDR3 is CASSNKLAGMGNEQFF. The CDR3 bases are TGTGCCAGCAGTAACAAATTAGCGGGAATGGGCAATGAGCAGTTCTTC.

V gene TRBV6-6 combines with J gene TRBJ2-5; D remains ambiguous. Germline values: CDR1 MNHNY, CDR2 SVGAGI (reference sequence). V shed 2 bases and J shed 4 bases, with 8 bases lying between them. CDR3 length: 13 amino acids. CDR3 nucleotide sequence: TGTGCCAGCAGTTACGGCGTTGGAGAGACCCAGTACTTC. It yields the protein CASSYGVGETQYF.

The chain carries TRBV4-1 and TRBJ1-1, with TRBD1 as a possible D gene (5 bases). Germline lookup yields CDR1 MGHRA and CDR2 YSYEKL. V lost 1 base and J 5 bases, leaving 11 bases between the germline ends. The CDR3 is made up of 14 amino acids. As DNA, the CDR3 is TGCGCCAGCAGCCAAGTCCCCGACAGTACTGAAGCTTTCTTT. As protein: CASSQVPDSTEAFF.

V usage is TRBV6-5 and J usage is TRBJ2-1; a weak D match, TRBD1 (6 bases). CDR3 length: 15 residues. The V gene's germline CDR1 is MNHEY and CDR2 SVGAGI. Between the trimmed V and J ends, which lost 6 bases and 0 bases, there was a span of 12 bases. CDR3 protein: CASRTGPSSYNEQFF. The DNA of the CDR3 is TGTGCCAGCAGAACAGGGCCGAGCTCCTACAATGAGCAGTTCTTC.

This clone was counted between two and nine times. This chain links TRBV6-4 with TRBJ2-5; TRBD1 agrees at 11 bases. J gave up 2 bases and V 3 bases, and 5 bases lay outside the gene matches. The CDR3 has 16 amino acids. Germline CDR1 MRHNA, CDR2 SNTAGT. For the CDR3, the DNA is TGTGCCAGCAGTGAGACCGGGACAGGGGGACAAGAGACCCAGTACTTC. It is translated as CASSETGTGGQETQYF.

V and J are TRBV6-1 and TRBJ2-2, with unresolved D. CDR3 size: 12 residues. V lost 2 bases, J lost 7 bases, and 5 bases lay in between. Germline CDR1 is MNHNS and CDR2 is SASEGT. Here the CDR3 DNA reads TGTGCCAGCAGTGAAACGTTCGGGGAGCTGTTTTTT. Translated, it gives CASSETFGELFF.

This sequence joins TRBV4-1 and TRBJ1-4; D gene ambiguous. Germline V lookup: CDR1 MGHRA, CDR2 YSYEKL. The CDR3 is made up of 14 amino acids. V was pared by 1 base and J by 5 bases, with 8 bases between. Written as DNA, the CDR3 is TGCGCCAGCAGCCAAGCACAGCTAAATGAAAAACTGTTTTTT. Protein product: CASSQAQLNEKLFF.

For this clone: At one end, the junction sequence differs from germline, possibly due to a read error. The gene calls are TRBV28 and TRBJ2-2, with D tentatively TRBD1 (5 bases). Germline V gives CDR1 MDHEN, CDR2 SYDVKM. This CDR3 has 14 amino acids. The CDR3 nucleotides read TGTGCCAGCCGTTTGGGCAGGGTGACCGGGGAGCTGTTTTTT. The encoded protein is CASRLGRVTGELFF. The whole variable domain, remainder taken from reference TRBV28 and TRBJ2-2, is DVKVTQSSRYLVKRTGEKVFLECVQDMDHENMFWYRQDPGLGLRLIYFSYDVKMKEKGDIPEGYSVSREKKERFSLILESASTNQTSMYLCASRLGRVTGELFFGEGSRLTVL.

The rearrangement uses TRBV19 and TRBJ2-2, with D perhaps TRBD1 (5 bases). Trimming shortened V by 1 base and J by 5 bases, and 11 bases separated the two germline ends. Germline V gene lookup returns CDR1 LNHDA and CDR2 SQIVND (reference sequence). This CDR3 has 15 amino acids. This CDR3 is CASSIGGSGTGELFF. DNA of the CDR3: TGTGCCAGTAGTATAGGAGGTTCAGGGACCGGGGAGCTGTTTTTT.